Below, 8 T cell receptor beta chains from the same sample are listed, as sequenced in a study of cytomegalovirus exposure and HLA in healthy donors. PCR used 60 Vbeta primers and 13 Jbeta primers. Profiled with immunoSEQ multiplex PCR; TCRdb holds only in-frame clones, not every one. The sample consists of roughly 99,000 clones, 82% of them appearing once. Material: PBMCs. The source is a young man in good health and CMV-seropositive.

The count of this clone is one. The genes are TRBV5-4 and TRBJ2-1; 9 nucleotides align to TRBD2. The CDR3 length is 18 residues. The V segment lost 2 bases and the J segment 1 base; nucleotides outside the gene matches: 10. CDR1 SGHNT and CDR2 YYREEE come from the germline V gene (reference sequence). DNA of the CDR3: TGTGCCAGCAGCTTCAGTCGCGGGGGGGCAGGTTCCTACAATGAGCAGTTCTTC. It translates to CASSFSRGGAGSYNEQFF.

This chain joins TRBV2 and TRBJ1-4; TRBD1 is a possible D gene (6 bases). The CDR3 contains 13 residues. The germline CDR1 and CDR2 sequences are SNHLY and FYNNEI. V lost 7 bases to trimming and J lost 5 bases, with 11 bases between them. This chain's CDR3 is CASIWDINEKLFF. Here the CDR3 DNA reads TGTGCCAGCATTTGGGACATCAATGAAAAACTGTTTTTT.

The chain recombines TRBV7-8 with TRBJ2-1; 10 bases agree with TRBD2. V was clipped by 3 bases and J by 5 bases; unmatched bases: 4. The CDR3 sequence is 15 residues long. The germline V gene encodes CDR1 SGHVS and CDR2 FQNEAQ. The CDR3 protein is CASSFGLAANNEQFF. The CDR3 DNA reads as TGTGCCAGCAGCTTCGGACTAGCGGCAAACAATGAGCAGTTCTTC.

The chain carries TRBV5-1 and TRBJ1-2; the D gene is possibly TRBD1 (6 bases). V lost 5 bases to trimming and J lost 4 bases, with 24 bases between them. CDR3 size: 17 residues. From germline, CDR1 is SGHRS and CDR2 YFSETQ. The CDR3 DNA sequence: TGCGCCAGCAGTAGTGGAACAAGGATCAGGGGTATCTATGGCTACACCTTC. Translating gives CASSSGTRIRGIYGYTF.

The CDR3 DNA sequence: TGTGCCAGCTCACCACTCTCCTTAGCCAAAAACATTCAGTACTTC. The encoded protein is CASSPLSLAKNIQYF. This chain joins TRBV18 and TRBJ2-4; no definite D call. V gave up 1 base and J gave up 0 bases, with 7 bases separating them. The length of the CDR3 is 15 residues. Germline-derived CDR1 and CDR2 are KGHSH and LQKENI.

This rearrangement joins TRBV11-3 to TRBJ1-2; D is ambiguous. The germline V and J ends were trimmed by 8 bases and 6 bases, with 10 bases remaining between them. CDR3 length equals 11 residues. Per germline, CDR1 SGHNT and CDR2 YENEEA. This chain's CDR3 is CASGPRHGYTF. DNA for the CDR3: TGTGCCAGCGGTCCGCGTCATGGCTACACCTTC.

About this clone itself: A junction boundary mismatches the germline segment, possibly from a read error. The chain links TRBV7-9 to TRBJ2-1; 8 bases are shared with TRBD2. The CDR3 length is 16 residues. CDR1 SEHNR and CDR2 FQNEAQ come from the germline V gene (reference sequence). The CDR3 DNA reads TGTTCCAGCAGCCCCCAGCTAGCGGGCCCTTACAATGAGCAGTTCTTC. Translated, it gives CSSSPQLAGPYNEQFF.

The J gene is TRBJ1-4, the V gene TRBV7-9, with D maybe TRBD1 (6 bases). The V gene's germline CDR1 is SEHNR and CDR2 FQNEAQ (reference sequence). The CDR3 sequence is 15 residues long. V lost 3 bases, J lost 6 bases, and 14 bases lay in between. The CDR3 coding sequence is TGTGCCAGCAGCTTCTCGGGGGGGCTTGATGAAAAACTGTTTTTT. It codes for CASSFSGGLDEKLFF. The full variable domain, completed using reference TRBV7-9 and TRBJ1-4, is DTGVSQNPRHKITKRGQNVTFRCDPISEHNRLYWYRQTLGQGPEFLTYFQNEAQLEKSRLLSDRFSAERPKGSFSTLEIQRTEQGDSAMYLCASSFSGGLDEKLFFGSGTQLSVL.